This passage covers 27 T cell receptor beta chains from one sample sequenced in a study of cytomegalovirus exposure and HLA in healthy donors. PCR primers comprised 60 Vbeta and 13 Jbeta primers. TCRdb keeps only in-frame clones here, not all; method: immunoSEQ multiplex PCR. The data show some 130,000 clones, 65% to 80% seen once. Input material: PBMCs. These receptors came from a human donor in good health.

This rearrangement joins TRBV28 to TRBJ1-1; a weak D match, TRBD1 (5 bases). Between the trimmed V and J ends, which lost 5 bases and 0 bases, there was a span of 10 bases. The CDR3 is 14 amino acids. Germline CDR1 is MDHEN and CDR2 is SYDVKM. The CDR3 coding sequence is TGTGCCAGCAGTCCAGACAGCATGAACACTGAAGCTTTCTTT. Encoded protein: CASSPDSMNTEAFF. Using reference TRBV28 and TRBJ1-1 for the parts outside the CDR3, the full variable domain is DVKVTQSSRYLVKRTGEKVFLECVQDMDHENMFWYRQDPGLGLRLIYFSYDVKMKEKGDIPEGYSVSREKKERFSLILESASTNQTSMYLCASSPDSMNTEAFFGQGTRLTVV.

This clone was seen only a few times. The V call is TRBV10-3, the J call TRBJ2-7; D might be TRBD2 (7 bases). CDR1 and CDR2 from the germline V gene are ENHRY and SYGVKD. CDR3 length: 18 amino acids. V gave up 3 bases and J gave up 1 base, with 22 bases separating them. CDR3 sequence reads: CAISDQGSVQRESYEQYF. For the CDR3, the DNA is TGTGCCATCAGTGACCAGGGGTCGGTTCAGCGGGAATCCTACGAGCAGTACTTC.

The chain joins TRBV5-1 to TRBJ2-1; 9 nucleotides agree with TRBD1. The CDR3 extends over 15 amino acids. Germline assignment: CDR1 SGHRS and CDR2 YFSETQ. V lost 0 bases and J lost 10; bases outside the gene matches: 8. In DNA, the CDR3 is TGCGCCAGCAGCTTGGAAACAGGGGGCTTGGGAGAGCAGTTCTTC. Protein: CASSLETGGLGEQFF.

This clone was seen a handful of times. This chain uses TRBV6-5 with TRBJ2-2; D is possibly TRBD1 (6 bases). V lost 6 bases and J 3 bases, leaving 11 bases between the germline ends. The V gene's germline CDR1 is MNHEY and CDR2 SVGAGI. This CDR3 is 14 amino acids long. The CDR3 sequence: CASRGALDTGELFF. In DNA form, the CDR3 reads TGTGCCAGCAGGGGGGCTTTGGACACCGGGGAGCTGTTTTTT.

The sample holds a few counts of this clone. The chain uses TRBV19 and TRBJ1-2; TRBD1 is a possible D gene (6 bases). V was clipped by 5 bases and J by 6 bases, with 19 bases between them. Germline V CDR1 and CDR2: LNHDA, SQIVND (reference sequence). There are 15 residues in the CDR3. DNA for the CDR3: TGTGCCAGTAGTTCAACAGGGTCCTACGTGAATGGCTACACCTTC. Translating it yields CASSSTGSYVNGYTF.

The chain recombines TRBV18 with TRBJ2-3; D might be TRBD1 (5 bases). This CDR3 is 16 amino acids long. Between the trimmed V and J ends, which lost 6 bases and 4 bases, there was a span of 20 bases. Germline CDR1 is KGHSH and CDR2 is LQKENI. The CDR3 nucleotides are TGTGCCAGCTCCGCCATACGAGCTCAGGGTGCAGATACGCAGTATTTT. Residues: CASSAIRAQGADTQYF. The variable domain in full, completed from reference TRBV18 and TRBJ2-3, reads NAGVMQNPRHLVRRRGQEARLRCSPMKGHSHVYWYRQLPEEGLKFMVYLQKENIIDESGMPKERFSAEFPKEGPSILRIQQVVRGDSAAYFCASSAIRAQGADTQYFGPGTRLTVL.

The rearrangement uses TRBV14 and TRBJ2-7; the D gene is possibly TRBD2 (6 bases). The CDR3 contains 15 residues. Germline CDR1 and CDR2: SGHDN and FVKESK. Trimming cost V 1 base and J 3 bases, with 13 bases left between them. This CDR3 reads CASSQGTNLFYEQYF. Written as DNA, the CDR3 is TGTGCCAGCAGCCAAGGGACTAACCTTTTCTACGAGCAGTACTTC.

The rearrangement links TRBV6-1 to TRBJ2-5; 7 positions match TRBD1. V lost 5 bases to trimming and J lost 5 bases; unmatched junction nucleotides: 11. CDR1 MNHNS and CDR2 SASEGT come from the germline V gene. CDR3 length equals 15 residues. In nucleotides, the CDR3 is TGTGCCAGCAGTCTCCGACAGGGTTATGGGGAGACCCAGTACTTC. It codes for CASSLRQGYGETQYF.

The chain joins TRBV30 to TRBJ2-4, with unresolved D. Germline V CDR1 and CDR2: GTSNPN, SVGIG (reference sequence). The germline V and J ends were trimmed by 2 bases and 1 base, with 15 bases remaining between them. The CDR3 extends over 16 amino acids. The CDR3 coding sequence is TGTGCCTGGAGTCTAACTGTGAGGATGGCCAAAAACATTCAGTACTTC. Amino acid sequence: CAWSLTVRMAKNIQYF.

The gene calls are TRBV27 and TRBJ2-1; 7 positions match TRBD2. The V gene's germline CDR1 is MNHEY and CDR2 SMNVEV (reference sequence). This CDR3 is 17 amino acids long. V lost 3 bases and J lost 3; bases outside the gene matches: 11. For the CDR3, the DNA is TGTGCCAGCAGTTTGGTTGGCCTAGCGGAAATCTACAATGAGCAGTTCTTC. This sequence encodes CASSLVGLAEIYNEQFF.

This clone has more than one count but fewer than ten. The V and J genes are TRBV25-1 and TRBJ1-5; the D gene is possibly TRBD1 (5 bases). Germline V CDR1 and CDR2: MGHDK, SYGVNS. Deletions cut 3 bases from V and 5 bases from J, with 5 bases between. This CDR3 has 12 residues. This CDR3 is CASSDRDQPQHF. In DNA form, the CDR3 reads TGTGCCAGCAGTGACAGGGATCAGCCCCAGCATTTT.

A few counts support this clone. The rearrangement uses TRBV28 and TRBJ2-3, with D tentatively TRBD2 (5 bases). Germline V gene lookup returns CDR1 MDHEN and CDR2 SYDVKM. This CDR3 comprises 15 residues. With 8 bases removed from V and 1 base from J, the gap between germline ends came to 16 bases. The CDR3 reads CASVGVGRGTDTQYF. CDR3 in DNA: TGTGCCAGCGTGGGTGTGGGGAGAGGCACAGATACGCAGTATTTT.

J is TRBJ1-3 and V is TRBV4-2; D is possibly TRBD1 (6 bases). The ends were cut back, 7 bases at V and 2 bases at J, with 21 bases in the middle. CDR1 is LGHNA, CDR2 YNFKEQ, per germline. The CDR3 length is 17 residues. CDR3 coding DNA: TGTGCCAGCACTTTGAAGTACCAGGGGAGGGCTGGAAACACCATATATTTT. This encodes CASTLKYQGRAGNTIYF.

J is TRBJ2-3 and V is TRBV4-1; D is unclear. With 2 bases removed from V and 4 bases from J, the gap between germline ends came to 16 bases. The germline CDR1 and CDR2 sequences are MGHRA and YSYEKL. The CDR3 contains 16 residues. In DNA form, the CDR3 reads TGCGCCAGCAGCCAATCCTCAAGATTGCCGGCAGATACGCAGTATTTT. Encoded protein: CASSQSSRLPADTQYF.

The chain recombines TRBV27 with TRBJ2-2; tentatively, D is TRBD2 (6 bases). The CDR3 length is 15 residues. Trimming took 6 bases from V and 1 from J, leaving 12 bases between them. Germline V lookup: CDR1 MNHEY, CDR2 SMNVEV (reference sequence). The CDR3 reads CASRLSGRNTGELFF. DNA of the CDR3: TGTGCCAGCAGGCTTAGCGGCCGGAACACCGGGGAGCTGTTTTTT.

The chain links TRBV6-5 to TRBJ2-5; 10 bases are a match to TRBD1. The CDR3 extends over 15 amino acids. The V and J ends lost 5 bases and 4 bases, in that order; junction bases with no gene match: 7. Germline assignment: CDR1 MNHEY and CDR2 SVGAGI. The CDR3 DNA sequence: TGTGCCAGCAGTCCCGGGACAGGGGAGGGAGAGACCCAGTACTTC. Protein sequence: CASSPGTGEGETQYF.

The V gene is TRBV7-8, the J gene TRBJ1-5; weak D call: TRBD1 (5 bases). Trimming stripped 5 bases from V and 6 bases from J, with 11 bases between. The CDR3 contains 13 residues. Germline values: CDR1 SGHVS, CDR2 FQNEAQ. The CDR3 loop is CASSQQGSQPQHF. As DNA, the CDR3 is TGTGCCAGCAGCCAGCAGGGCAGTCAGCCCCAGCATTTT.

CDR3 protein: CASNPGTSGSYEQFF. The CDR3 DNA reads TGTGCCAGCAACCCCGGGACTAGCGGGAGCTATGAGCAGTTCTTC. This chain links TRBV9 with TRBJ2-1; 14 nucleotides match TRBD2. In germline, CDR1 is SGDLS, CDR2 YYNGEE. The CDR3 covers 15 residues. Trimming removed 6 bases from V and 8 bases from J; junction bases left unmatched: 7.

The chain uses TRBV28 and TRBJ2-1; 12 bases line up with TRBD2. CDR1 and CDR2 (germline): MDHEN, SYDVKM. The CDR3 contains 14 residues. The J segment lost 9 bases and the V segment lost 7 bases, leaving 7 bases of the junction unmatched. The CDR3 protein is CASTRLAGEGEQFF. For the CDR3, the DNA is TGTGCCAGCACCCGACTAGCGGGAGAGGGTGAGCAGTTCTTC.

This clone was seen a handful of times. The V gene is TRBV5-1, the J gene TRBJ2-7; 10 positions agree with TRBD1. Germline CDR1 and CDR2: SGHRS and YFSETQ. The CDR3 has 15 residues. V was clipped by 2 bases and J by 5 bases; unmatched bases: 7. The CDR3 sequence is CASSFGTGVMDEQYF. DNA for the CDR3: TGCGCCAGCAGCTTCGGGACAGGGGTTATGGACGAGCAGTACTTC.

The chain joins TRBV27 to TRBJ2-7; 8 bases are a match to TRBD2. Germline V gives CDR1 MNHEY, CDR2 SMNVEV (reference sequence). Trimming removed 0 bases from V and 4 bases from J; junction bases left unmatched: 5. CDR3 length: 15 residues. The DNA for the CDR3 is TGTGCCAGCAGTTTATCGAAGGGACTAGGATACGAGCAGTACTTC. Its translation: CASSLSKGLGYEQYF.

This sequence joins TRBV5-1 and TRBJ2-3, with 9 bases that match TRBD2. Germline-derived CDR1 and CDR2 are SGHRS and YFSETQ. The CDR3 has 14 residues. Trimming cost V 3 bases and J 4 bases; bases outside gene matches: 3. The DNA for the CDR3 is TGCGCCAGCAGCTCGACTAGCGGATCAGATACGCAGTATTTT. This translates into CASSSTSGSDTQYF.

The genes are TRBV29-1 and TRBJ2-4, with 9 bases fitting TRBD2. Germline-derived CDR1 and CDR2 are SQVTM and ANQGSEA. This CDR3 is 14 amino acids long. V trimming: 7 bases; J trimming: 3 bases; junction bases outside the gene matches: 7. The CDR3: CSALAGVNKNIQYF. The CDR3, as DNA: TGCAGCGCTTTAGCGGGAGTGAACAAAAACATTCAGTACTTC.

This chain joins TRBV5-1 and TRBJ2-5; 7 bases are a match to TRBD2. This CDR3 is 15 amino acids long. Trimming at V came to 4 bases and at J to 5 bases, leaving 11 bases not matched to a gene. CDR1 is SGHRS, CDR2 YFSETQ, per germline. The CDR3 protein is CASSPREGYWETQYF. For the CDR3, the DNA is TGCGCCAGCAGCCCTAGGGAGGGGTATTGGGAGACCCAGTACTTC.

Regarding this clone: This CDR3 is also generated by other DNA sequences in the sample. The genes are TRBV18 and TRBJ1-1, with D possibly matching TRBD1 (5 bases). The CDR3 contains 13 residues. The V and J ends lost 6 bases and 5 bases respectively, with 13 bases between them. The V gene's germline CDR1 is KGHSH and CDR2 LQKENI. The CDR3: CASSPGGDTEAFF. In DNA form, the CDR3 reads TGTGCCAGCTCTCCCGGGGGGGATACTGAAGCTTTCTTT.

This sequence joins TRBV18 and TRBJ2-3; TRBD2 aligns across 7 bases. CDR1 and CDR2 from the germline V gene are KGHSH and LQKENI. V was clipped by 2 bases and J by 1 base; unmatched bases: 3. The CDR3 sequence is 15 residues long. CDR3: CASSPVAGGTDTQYF. The CDR3 DNA sequence: TGTGCCAGCTCACCAGTGGCGGGGGGCACAGATACGCAGTATTTT.

The chain recombines TRBV2 with TRBJ1-5; D ambiguous. V lost 8 bases, J lost 5 bases, and 19 bases lay in between. The CDR3 is made up of 15 amino acids. Germline CDR1 is SNHLY and CDR2 is FYNNEI. The CDR3 DNA reads TGTGCCAGCGCTGGTGTCGGGATAAGATATCAGCCCCAGCATTTT. Translation: CASAGVGIRYQPQHF.